These 24 T cell receptor beta chains share one sample of origin, sequenced in a study of Ad26.COV2.S vaccination and SARS-CoV-2 variants. Treatment of the sample: some 19 received Ad26.COV2.S at low or high dose, single or two shots; roughly five received placebo; per-sample allocation not given. Sampling took place 63 days after the first vaccine or placebo injection. Libraries were prepared by immunoSEQ multiplex PCR; TCRdb keeps only in-frame clonotypes and omits some of them. The sample consists of about 350,000 clones, about 87% of them appearing once. The sample in question was peripheral blood, obtained in a trial of Ad26.COV2.S vaccine versus placebo. The origin of the receptors is a person between 18 and 59 years old who received the Ad26.COV2.S COVID-19 vaccine or a placebo.

The rearrangement joins TRBV5-1 to TRBJ2-5, with 7 bases aligning to TRBD1. The J segment lost 0 bases and the V segment lost 4 bases, leaving 9 bases of the junction unmatched. The V gene's germline CDR1 is SGHRS and CDR2 YFSETQ. The CDR3 has 16 residues. CDR3 sequence (DNA): TGCGCCAGCAGCCCGCTCCGGGACAGCAACCAAGAGACCCAGTACTTC. The encoded protein is CASSPLRDSNQETQYF.

The rearrangement uses TRBV28 and TRBJ2-3; 9 bases match TRBD2. Germline CDR1 reads MDHEN; CDR2 reads SYDVKM. The CDR3 is 15 amino acids. The trim removed 4 bases at V and 5 bases at J, leaving 7 bases unmatched. The CDR3 region has the DNA TGTGCCAGCAGTTACTCGCGGGAGGGACAAGATACGCAGTATTTT. It specifies CASSYSREGQDTQYF.

The rearrangement links TRBV6-5 to TRBJ1-6, with 8 bases identical to TRBD1. Germline V gives CDR1 MNHEY, CDR2 SVGAGI. The trim removed 10 bases at V and 10 bases at J, leaving 15 bases unmatched. This CDR3 has 15 residues. CDR3 sequence (DNA): TGTGCCACCGGGCAGGGGGCGCCGACGATGTCACCCCTCCACTTT. This encodes CATGQGAPTMSPLHF.

The genes are TRBV7-9 and TRBJ2-7, with 13 nucleotides matching TRBD2. Per the germline V gene, CDR1 is SEHNR and CDR2 is FQNEAQ (reference sequence). V lost 5 bases, J lost 2 bases, and 6 bases stayed unmatched. This CDR3 spans 16 amino acids. Written as DNA, the CDR3 is TGTGCCAGCAGCGAAGGACTAGCGGGAGAACCCTACGAGCAGTACTTC. This encodes CASSEGLAGEPYEQYF.

CDR3 in amino acids: CASTLYEPQQEGYTF. The CDR3 DNA sequence: TGTGCCAGCACCCTGTACGAGCCCCAGCAGGAGGGCTACACCTTC. The chain is built from TRBV28 and TRBJ1-2; no clear D gene. Germline V gene sequence: CDR1 MDHEN, CDR2 SYDVKM. CDR3 size: 15 residues. The V end lost 7 bases, the J end lost 8 bases, and 23 bases lay between the germline ends.

The chain joins TRBV11-1 to TRBJ1-4; D is unresolved. Trimming stripped 1 base from V and 14 bases from J, with 14 bases between. This CDR3 spans 13 amino acids. Germline CDR1 reads SGHAT; CDR2 reads FQDESV (reference sequence). The CDR3 region is CASSLGGLRLLFF. The DNA for the CDR3 is TGTGCCAGCAGCTTAGGAGGGTTAAGGCTCCTGTTTTTT. The whole variable domain, remainder taken from reference TRBV11-1 and TRBJ1-4, is EAEVAQSPRYKITEKSQAVAFWCDPISGHATLYWYRQILGQGPELLVQFQDESVVDDSQLPKDRFSAERLKGVDSTLKIQPAELGDSAMYLCASSLGGLRLLFFGSGTQLSVL.

The rearrangement uses TRBV4-2 and TRBJ2-4, with D unresolved. Germline CDR1 is LGHNA and CDR2 is YNFKEQ. This CDR3 spans 14 amino acids. V was clipped by 1 base and J by 6 bases, with 10 bases between them. CDR3 in amino acids: CASSQGNSRNIQYF. CDR3 nucleotide sequence: TGTGCCAGCAGCCAAGGGAACAGCCGAAACATTCAGTACTTC.

The rearrangement joins TRBV25-1 to TRBJ2-2; TRBD2 agrees at 7 bases. CDR1 is MGHDK and CDR2 is SYGVNS in the germline V gene. The V segment lost 5 bases and the J segment 6 bases; nucleotides outside the gene matches: 9. This CDR3 is built from 15 residues. The CDR3 sequence is CASSSKRDIPGELFF. The CDR3, as DNA: TGTGCCAGCAGTTCAAAGCGGGATATCCCCGGGGAGCTGTTTTTT.

The V and J genes are TRBV27 and TRBJ1-2; 7 bases agree with TRBD1. J gave up 7 bases and V 5 bases, and 4 bases lay outside the gene matches. This CDR3 spans 12 amino acids. Germline assignment: CDR1 MNHEY and CDR2 SMNVEV (reference sequence). The CDR3 spells CASSPQGVGYTF. The CDR3 region has the DNA TGTGCCAGCAGTCCCCAGGGGGTTGGCTACACCTTC.

The chain is built from TRBV28 and TRBJ1-1; D is possibly TRBD1 (5 bases). This CDR3 region has 13 residues. Trimming shortened V by 2 bases and J by 3 bases, and 7 bases separated the two germline ends. CDR1 MDHEN and CDR2 SYDVKM come from the germline V gene. The CDR3 is CASSLQGDTEAFF. The CDR3 DNA reads TGTGCCAGCAGTTTACAGGGAGACACTGAAGCTTTCTTT.

V is TRBV30 and J is TRBJ2-7, with TRBD1 matching 7 bases. The CDR3 length is 13 residues. V lost 2 bases, J lost 5 bases, and 6 bases stayed unmatched. CDR1 and CDR2 from the germline V gene are GTSNPN and SVGIG (reference sequence). The CDR3 sequence is CAWSRDSSHEQYF. CDR3 coding DNA: TGTGCCTGGAGTCGGGACAGCAGCCACGAGCAGTACTTC.

In nucleotides, the CDR3 is TGTGCCAGCAGCTTAGGCCGGGGCAGCTATGGCTACACCTTC. Its translation: CASSLGRGSYGYTF. The chain couples TRBV11-2 to TRBJ1-2, with a tentative D call TRBD1 (5 bases). CDR1 is SGHAT and CDR2 is FQNNGV in the germline V gene. V was trimmed by 1 base and J by 4 bases, leaving 10 bases between them. The CDR3 covers 14 residues.

The V call is TRBV24-1, the J call TRBJ1-5; no reliable D call. Germline assignment: CDR1 KGHDR and CDR2 SFDVKD. The CDR3 consists of 12 residues. Trimming took off 0 bases at V and 7 bases at J, with 3 bases between the two ends. CDR3 sequence: CATSDLPQPQHF. In nucleotides, the CDR3 is TGTGCCACCAGTGATTTGCCACAGCCCCAGCATTTT.

The chain employs TRBV4-2 and TRBJ1-2, with D maybe TRBD1 (6 bases). Between the trimmed V and J ends, which lost 2 bases and 7 bases, there was a span of 14 bases. CDR3 size: 14 residues. Germline loops: CDR1 LGHNA, CDR2 YNFKEQ. The CDR3 loop reads CASSQPQGEFGYTF. CDR3 DNA sequence: TGTGCCAGCAGCCAACCACAGGGTGAGTTTGGCTACACCTTC.

Regarding this clone: Distinct nucleotide sequences in the sample also encode this CDR3. The rearrangement joins TRBV27 to TRBJ2-7, with D unresolved. CDR1 and CDR2 (germline): MNHEY, SMNVEV (reference sequence). Trimming cost V 2 bases and J 4 bases, with 3 bases left between them. This CDR3 is 11 amino acids long. The CDR3 DNA reads as TGTGCCAGCAGTTTAGGGTACGAGCAGTACTTC. Its translation: CASSLGYEQYF.

This chain connects TRBV19 to TRBJ1-6; 7 nucleotides align to TRBD1. With V trimmed by 5 bases and J by 11 bases, 9 bases remained unmatched. The CDR3 covers 14 residues. Germline V gives CDR1 LNHDA, CDR2 SQIVND (reference sequence). CDR3 in amino acids: CASSVSTGDPPLHF. In nucleotides, the CDR3 is TGTGCCAGTAGTGTATCTACAGGGGATCCACCCCTCCACTTT.

This chain uses TRBV12-5 with TRBJ1-4; D gene ambiguous. The germline CDR1 and CDR2 sequences are LGHNT and FRNRAP. The CDR3 consists of 16 residues. The V and J ends lost 5 bases and 7 bases respectively, with 20 bases between them. CDR3 sequence: CASGKVGLSWGEKLFF. The CDR3 DNA follows: TGTGCTAGTGGTAAAGTCGGACTTTCATGGGGTGAAAAACTGTTTTTT.

The table lists this clone with a few counts. The rearrangement uses TRBV7-2 and TRBJ1-2; TRBD1 might be the D (6 bases). Germline lookup yields CDR1 SGHTA and CDR2 FQGNSA. The CDR3 sequence is 15 residues long. V was trimmed by 0 bases and J by 7 bases, leaving 15 bases between them. In DNA form, the CDR3 reads TGTGCCAGCAGCTTAGCATCCGCAGGGGTCGCTGGCTACACCTTC. Its translation is CASSLASAGVAGYTF.

The chain joins TRBV30 to TRBJ1-1; D unclear. Germline-derived CDR1 and CDR2 are GTSNPN and SVGIG (reference sequence). The CDR3 runs 12 residues. Deletions cut 8 bases from V and 0 bases from J, with 10 bases between. In DNA form, the CDR3 reads TGTGCCAAAGGACGGATGAACACTGAAGCTTTCTTT. Translated, it gives CAKGRMNTEAFF.

This clone was picked up one time. The gene calls are TRBV19 and TRBJ1-1; 9 bases are shared with TRBD1. The CDR3 totals 14 residues. Losses at the gene ends were 5 bases for V and 4 bases for J; bases not matched to a gene: 5. Germline values: CDR1 LNHDA, CDR2 SQIVND (reference sequence). The CDR3 protein is CASSSGTGRTEAFF. The CDR3 region has the DNA TGTGCCAGTAGTTCCGGGACAGGGCGCACTGAAGCTTTCTTT.

This chain links TRBV14 with TRBJ1-1; D gene ambiguous. The CDR3 is 14 amino acids. Germline V gene sequence: CDR1 SGHDN, CDR2 FVKESK. V was cut by 1 base and J by 3 bases, with 9 bases left in between. The CDR3 nucleotides read TGTGCCAGCAGCCAAGCTGGGTTCTACACTGAAGCTTTCTTT. Translated: CASSQAGFYTEAFF. The full variable domain, with the rest looked up from reference TRBV14 and TRBJ1-1, is EAGVTQFPSHSVIEKGQTVTLRCDPISGHDNLYWYRRVMGKEIKFLLHFVKESKQDESGMPNNRFLAERTGGTYSTLKVQPAELEDSGVYFCASSQAGFYTEAFFGQGTRLTVV.

Only one count was recorded for this clone. The rearrangement uses TRBV13 and TRBJ1-1; D unresolved. The CDR3 spans 13 residues. V shed 7 bases and J shed 4 bases, with 13 bases lying between them. Looked up from germline, CDR1 is PRHDT and CDR2 is FYEKMQ (reference sequence). The DNA for the CDR3 is TGTGCCAGCATCAGTTCTTGGGGCACTGAAGCTTTCTTT. Translation gives CASISSWGTEAFF.

This chain joins TRBV18 and TRBJ1-1; D remains unclear. CDR3 length: 13 residues. V lost 3 bases and J lost 5, with 10 bases in between. The germline gives CDR1 KGHSH, CDR2 LQKENI. As DNA, the CDR3 is TGTGCCAGCTCACCCCCCCCTCGGACTGAAGCTTTCTTT. It specifies CASSPPPRTEAFF.

V is TRBV19 and J is TRBJ1-5, with D uncertain. CDR1 and CDR2 (germline): LNHDA, SQIVND (reference sequence). The CDR3 has 14 residues. Trimming took off 3 bases at V and 10 bases at J, with 16 bases between the two ends. CDR3 amino acids: CASSIEFGPIPQHF. In nucleotides, the CDR3 is TGTGCCAGTAGTATTGAGTTCGGTCCGATTCCCCAGCATTTT.